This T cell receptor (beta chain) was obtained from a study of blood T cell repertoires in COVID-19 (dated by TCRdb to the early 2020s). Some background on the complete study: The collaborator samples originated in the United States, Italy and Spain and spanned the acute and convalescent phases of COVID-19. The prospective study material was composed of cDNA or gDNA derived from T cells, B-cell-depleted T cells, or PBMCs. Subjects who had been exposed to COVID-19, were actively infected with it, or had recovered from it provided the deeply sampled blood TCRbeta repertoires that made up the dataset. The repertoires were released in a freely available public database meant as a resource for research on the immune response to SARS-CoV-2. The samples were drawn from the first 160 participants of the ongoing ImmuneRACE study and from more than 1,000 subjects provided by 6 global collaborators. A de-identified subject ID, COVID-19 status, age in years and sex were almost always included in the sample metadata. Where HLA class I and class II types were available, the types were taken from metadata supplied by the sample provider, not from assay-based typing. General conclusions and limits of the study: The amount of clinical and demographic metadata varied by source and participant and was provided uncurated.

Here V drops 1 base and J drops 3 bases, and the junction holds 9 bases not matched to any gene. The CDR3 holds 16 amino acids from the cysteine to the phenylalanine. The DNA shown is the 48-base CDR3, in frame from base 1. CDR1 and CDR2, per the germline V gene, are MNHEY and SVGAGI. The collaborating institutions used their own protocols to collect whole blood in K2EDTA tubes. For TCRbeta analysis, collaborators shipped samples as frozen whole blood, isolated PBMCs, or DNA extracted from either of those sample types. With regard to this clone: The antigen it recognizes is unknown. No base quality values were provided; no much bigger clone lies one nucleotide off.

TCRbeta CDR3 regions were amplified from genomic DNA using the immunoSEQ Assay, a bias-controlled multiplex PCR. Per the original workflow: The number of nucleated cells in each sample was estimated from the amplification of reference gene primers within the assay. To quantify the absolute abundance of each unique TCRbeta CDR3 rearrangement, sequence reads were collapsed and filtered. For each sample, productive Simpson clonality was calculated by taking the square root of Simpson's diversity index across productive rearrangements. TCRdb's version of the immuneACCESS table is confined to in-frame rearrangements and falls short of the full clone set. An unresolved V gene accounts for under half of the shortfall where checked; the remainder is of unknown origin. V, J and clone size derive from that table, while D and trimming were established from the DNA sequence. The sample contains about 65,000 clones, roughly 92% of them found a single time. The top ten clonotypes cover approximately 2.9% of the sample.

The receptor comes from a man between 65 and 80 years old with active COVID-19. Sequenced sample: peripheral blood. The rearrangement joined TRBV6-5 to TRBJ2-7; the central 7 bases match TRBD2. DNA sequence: TGTGCCAGCAGTTACTGGGGGGGGACTGGCGGCTACGAGCAGTACTTC. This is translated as CASSYWGGTGGYEQYF.